The 30 T cell receptor beta chains below were found in one sample sequenced in a study of Graves' ophthalmopathy and Graves' hyperthyroidism. Beta-chain TCR CDR3 regions were amplified from RNA transcripts. HTBI-primed RT-PCR formed the first round, and a multiplex PCR formed the second. Each CDR3 protein is one row after TCRdb ran MiXCR on the multiplex PCR reads. The sample carries some 360,000 distinct CDR3 sequences, about 18% recorded once. Sequenced input: peripheral blood. The receptors shown here come from an adult woman with stable Graves' hyperthyroidism.

Many counts were recorded for this clonotype. The chain links TRBV27 to TRBJ2-2, with D unclear. The germline CDR1 and CDR2 sequences are MNHEY and SMNVEV (reference sequence). CDR3 length: 13 residues. The ends were cut back, 2 bases at V and 7 bases at J, with 8 bases in the middle. As DNA, the CDR3 is TGTGCCAGCAGTTTAGCGAGAGACGGGGAGCTGTTTTTT. It yields the protein CASSLARDGELFF.

The chain combines TRBV7-8 with TRBJ1-6; D possibly corresponds to TRBD1 (5 bases). Germline values: CDR1 SGHVS, CDR2 FQNEAQ. V was clipped by 5 bases and J by 10 bases, with 12 bases between them. The CDR3 extends over 13 amino acids. CDR3 bases: TGTGCCAGCAGCAGCGGGGCTGGGTCACCCCTCCACTTT. It codes for CASSSGAGSPLHF.

This chain uses TRBV10-3 with TRBJ2-7, with no clear D. Germline assignment: CDR1 ENHRY and CDR2 SYGVKD. The CDR3 totals 13 residues. The V end lost 2 bases, the J end lost 4 bases, and 9 bases lay between the germline ends. The chain's CDR3 is CAISERNIYEQYF. In DNA form, the CDR3 reads TGTGCCATCAGTGAGAGGAATATTTACGAGCAGTACTTC.

V usage is TRBV7-9 and J usage is TRBJ1-6; D not resolved. The CDR3 is 14 amino acids. Germline assignment: CDR1 SEHNR and CDR2 FQNEAQ (reference sequence). The V end lost 6 bases, the J end lost 7 bases, and 13 bases lay between the germline ends. CDR3 protein: CASSRETRNSPLHF. The CDR3 region has the DNA TGTGCCAGCAGTAGAGAAACACGGAATTCACCCCTCCACTTT.

The chain recombines TRBV15 with TRBJ2-5; D not certain. The CDR3 is 13 amino acids. The germline V gene has CDR1 LNHNV and CDR2 YYDKDF (reference sequence). Trimming cost V 6 bases and J 0 bases, with 8 bases left between them. This CDR3 reads CATRNGHQETQYF. In nucleotides, the CDR3 is TGTGCCACCAGGAACGGTCACCAAGAGACCCAGTACTTC.

The rearrangement joins TRBV20-1 to TRBJ2-2, with 11 bases matching TRBD2. Germline V gene data show CDR1 as DFQATT and CDR2 as SNEGSKA (reference sequence). J gave up 4 bases and V 3 bases, and 7 bases lay outside the gene matches. CDR3 size: 16 residues. CDR3: CSASTSGSRPTGELFF. The CDR3 nucleotides are TGCAGTGCTAGTACTAGCGGGAGCAGACCCACCGGGGAGCTGTTTTTT.

This clonotype was found many times. The gene calls are TRBV6-2 or TRBV6-3 and TRBJ1-1; D call uncertain. The CDR3 has 15 residues. CDR1 and CDR2 (germline): MNHEY, SVGEGT. Trimming shortened V by 2 bases and J by 1 base, and 11 bases separated the two germline ends. CDR3 sequence reads: CASSYAVDWNTEAFF. The DNA of the CDR3 is TGTGCCAGCAGTTACGCGGTTGACTGGAACACTGAAGCTTTCTTT.

This clonotype has at least ten counts. This chain connects TRBV7-8 to TRBJ2-7; TRBD2 matches 13 bases. The CDR3 length is 17 residues. V lost 4 bases and J lost 5; bases outside the gene matches: 11. Germline CDR1 reads SGHVS; CDR2 reads FQNEAQ. The CDR3 spells CASSSASTSGRAHEQYF. The CDR3 DNA is TGTGCCAGCAGCTCGGCGTCCACTAGCGGGAGGGCCCACGAGCAGTACTTC.

In this sample, this clonotype turned up many times. The rearrangement joins TRBV7-8 to TRBJ1-1; D unclear. Germline V gene lookup returns CDR1 SGHVS and CDR2 FQNEAQ. The CDR3 totals 17 residues. Deletions cut 1 base from V and 4 bases from J, with 19 bases between. The CDR3 protein is CASSLGSGVGRATEAFF. In DNA form, the CDR3 reads TGTGCCAGCAGCTTAGGTTCCGGGGTCGGGCGGGCCACTGAAGCTTTCTTT.

The J gene is TRBJ2-5, the V gene TRBV6-5; D not certain. Trimming left V 2 bases short and J 1 base short, with 5 bases between. Germline-derived CDR1 and CDR2 are MNHEY and SVGAGI. The length of the CDR3 is 13 residues. CDR3 sequence (DNA): TGTGCCAGCAGTTACCAGGCCCAAGAGACCCAGTACTTC. This gives the protein CASSYQAQETQYF.

This clonotype was seen repeatedly, ten times or more. CDR3 sequence (DNA): TGTGCCAGCAGTGAAAGGACAGGGGATAATTCACCCCTCCACTTT. Translated, it gives CASSERTGDNSPLHF. The rearrangement joins TRBV2 to TRBJ1-6, with TRBD1 identical over 9 bases. Germline V gene sequence: CDR1 SNHLY, CDR2 FYNNEI. The junction had 1 base not matched to a gene; V was cut back by 2 bases and J by 5 bases. The CDR3 spans 15 residues.

The table lists this clonotype with many counts. This chain connects TRBV7-2 to TRBJ2-7; 8 nucleotides line up with TRBD1. Per germline, CDR1 SGHTA and CDR2 FQGNSA. This CDR3 has 15 amino acids. With 1 base clipped from V and 3 bases from J, the junction kept 5 bases outside the gene matches. The chain's CDR3 is CASSLGRGRDYEQYF. CDR3 sequence (DNA): TGTGCCAGCAGCTTAGGCAGGGGGCGAGACTACGAGCAGTACTTC. The full variable domain, with the rest looked up from reference TRBV7-2 and TRBJ2-7, is GAGVSQSPSNKVTEKGKDVELRCDPISGHTALYWYRQSLGQGLEFLIYFQGNSAPDKSGLPSDRFSAERTGGSVSTLTIQRTQQEDSAVYLCASSLGRGRDYEQYFGPGTRLTVT.

The sample holds many counts of this clonotype. The CDR3 coding sequence is TGTGCCAGCAGTTCTTTTTCCTACGAGCAGTACTTC. This translates into CASSSFSYEQYF. The chain uses TRBV12-3 or TRBV12-4 and TRBJ2-7, with D unclear. Between the trimmed V and J ends, which lost 4 bases and 1 base, there was a span of 5 bases. This CDR3 is 12 amino acids long.

The DNA of the CDR3 is TGTGCCACCAGCAGAGGAAGGACAGGGCGGTTCGCTGAAGCTTTCTTT. Translation gives CATSRGRTGRFAEAFF. The gene calls are TRBV15 and TRBJ1-1; 8 bases are shared with TRBD1. The CDR3 sequence is 16 residues long. With V trimmed by 1 base and J by 6 bases, 10 bases remained unmatched. Germline V gene lookup returns CDR1 LNHNV and CDR2 YYDKDF (reference sequence).

This clonotype was recorded at least ten times. The rearrangement links TRBV28 to TRBJ1-5; D not resolved. The V end was cut by 4 bases, the J end by 0 bases, with 10 bases between. The germline V gene has CDR1 MDHEN and CDR2 SYDVKM. CDR3 length equals 15 residues. The CDR3, as DNA: TGTGCCAGCAGTTACAGCCTAAATAGCAATCAGCCCCAGCATTTT. Protein sequence: CASSYSLNSNQPQHF.

In its sample, this clonotype was seen many times. The genes are TRBV28 and TRBJ1-2; 10 bases map to TRBD1. The CDR3 covers 14 residues. The germline V gene encodes CDR1 MDHEN and CDR2 SYDVKM. V lost 6 bases and J lost 8; bases outside the gene matches: 9. The CDR3 loop is CASRTRQGAGGYTF. Here the CDR3 DNA reads TGTGCCAGCAGGACCCGACAGGGGGCGGGAGGCTACACCTTC.

This clonotype came up many times. J is TRBJ2-7 and V is TRBV12-3 or TRBV12-4; possibly TRBD1 for D (6 bases). V lost 6 bases and J 5 bases, leaving 17 bases between the germline ends. The CDR3 has 14 amino acids. In DNA, the CDR3 is TGTGCCAGCAGGATCGAGGCAGGGGTCCACGAGCAGTACTTC. This translates into CASRIEAGVHEQYF.

This clonotype was seen ten or more times. J is TRBJ2-7 and V is TRBV29-1, with 7 nucleotides matching TRBD2. Germline CDR1 reads SQVTM; CDR2 reads ANQGSEA. Trimming cost V 4 bases and J 6 bases; bases outside gene matches: 6. The CDR3 extends over 12 amino acids. For the CDR3, the DNA is TGCAGCGTTGCTGCCGGGGAGGGCGAGCAGTACTTC. It is translated as CSVAAGEGEQYF.

This clonotype was recorded a few times. The chain joins TRBV5-6 to TRBJ2-2; unclear D gene. Trimming removed 0 bases from V and 6 bases from J, with 15 bases in between. The CDR3 loop spans 16 amino acids. Per germline, CDR1 SGHDT and CDR2 YYEEEE. The CDR3 DNA is TGTGCCAGCAGCTTGGCCCCACTCACAGAGTCCGGGGAGCTGTTTTTT. Translating gives CASSLAPLTESGELFF.

The genes are TRBV4-1 and TRBJ1-1; D may be TRBD1 (5 bases). In germline, CDR1 is MGHRA, CDR2 YSYEKL. The CDR3 sequence is 16 residues long. V shed 1 base and J shed 4 bases, with 16 bases lying between them. The CDR3 is CASSQVWGWLATEAFF. CDR3 sequence (DNA): TGCGCCAGCAGCCAAGTGTGGGGGTGGCTGGCCACTGAAGCTTTCTTT.

Notes on this clonotype: Being one base from a much bigger clone, this may be a read error. J is TRBJ1-6 and V is TRBV2; 8 bases are a match to TRBD1. Trimming cost V 4 bases and J 10 bases; bases outside gene matches: 3. The CDR3 is made up of 13 amino acids. Germline V CDR1 and CDR2: SNHLY, FYNNEI. CDR3 protein: CASSVQGGSPLHF. In DNA form, the CDR3 reads TGTGCCAGCAGTGTACAGGGGGGCTCACCCCTCCACTTT.

This clonotype was observed at least ten times. The chain is built from TRBV27 and TRBJ2-2, with 9 bases identical to TRBD2. Trimming at V came to 1 base and at J to 6 bases, leaving 12 bases not matched to a gene. The CDR3 length is 18 residues. Germline lookup yields CDR1 MNHEY and CDR2 SMNVEV (reference sequence). CDR3 in amino acids: CASSLLAGGPGGAGELFF. The DNA of the CDR3 is TGTGCCAGCAGTTTATTGGCGGGAGGGCCGGGTGGTGCCGGGGAGCTGTTTTTT.

The sample holds one count of this clonotype. The rearrangement links TRBV6-5 to TRBJ1-2; no clear D. The V end was cut by 0 bases, the J end by 4 bases, with 12 bases between. Germline V gene sequence: CDR1 MNHEY, CDR2 SVGAGI. CDR3 size: 15 residues. CDR3 protein: CASSYSRSNTYGYTF. The CDR3 coding sequence is TGTGCCAGCAGTTACTCACGATCTAATACCTATGGCTACACCTTC.

This clonotype was counted between two and nine times. The rearrangement uses TRBV7-3 and TRBJ2-5; D not certain. The CDR3 has 13 residues. The V and J ends lost 5 bases and 9 bases respectively, with 16 bases between them. Germline CDR1 and CDR2: SGHTA and FQGTGA. CDR3 sequence (DNA): TGTGCCAGCAGCCTTGAAAACAGCACGCCCCAGTACTTC. Translating gives CASSLENSTPQYF.

This clonotype was counted ten times or more. The chain employs TRBV6-2 or TRBV6-3 and TRBJ1-5; D gene ambiguous. CDR3 size: 13 residues. Looked up from germline, CDR1 is MNHEY and CDR2 is SVGEGT. Trimming removed 4 bases at V and 6 bases at J, with 10 bases between. In DNA form, the CDR3 reads TGTGCCAGCAGTTTTGGGCTAGGTCAGCCCCAGCATTTT. It translates to CASSFGLGQPQHF.

This clonotype came up many times. This sequence joins TRBV19 and TRBJ1-1; D is ambiguous. This CDR3 has 13 residues. V dropped 3 bases and J dropped 1 base, with 6 bases sitting between them. The germline CDR1 and CDR2 sequences are LNHDA and SQIVND (reference sequence). The CDR3 here is CASSIGGNTEAFF. The CDR3 coding sequence is TGTGCCAGTAGTATTGGAGGGAACACTGAAGCTTTCTTT.

The chain couples TRBV10-3 to TRBJ2-7, with 8 bases matching TRBD1. The germline V gene has CDR1 ENHRY and CDR2 SYGVKD. V trimming: 5 bases; J trimming: 6 bases; junction bases outside the gene matches: 0. This CDR3 spans 11 amino acids. As DNA, the CDR3 is TGTGCCATCAGTACAGGGGGCGAGCAGTACTTC. Its translation: CAISTGGEQYF.

The V and J genes are TRBV6-5 and TRBJ1-2; no clear D. V lost 2 bases and J lost 8, with 9 bases in between. Germline V gene lookup returns CDR1 MNHEY and CDR2 SVGAGI. The CDR3 totals 12 residues. The CDR3 here is CASSYLFGGYTF. Written as DNA, the CDR3 is TGTGCCAGCAGTTACCTCTTCGGGGGCTACACCTTC.

This clonotype was seen many times. This rearrangement joins TRBV6-4 to TRBJ1-3, with D maybe TRBD1 (5 bases). V lost 7 bases to trimming and J lost 11 bases, with 24 bases between them. Looked up from germline, CDR1 is MRHNA and CDR2 is SNTAGT. This CDR3 has 15 amino acids. In DNA, the CDR3 is TGTGCCAGCAATAAACTACGGGACCATGGAAAGGCCATATATTTT. This sequence encodes CASNKLRDHGKAIYF.

At least ten counts were recorded for this clonotype. V and J are TRBV5-8 and TRBJ2-5; weak D call: TRBD1 (6 bases). The CDR3 loop spans 17 amino acids. V lost 1 base and J 2 bases, leaving 18 bases between the germline ends. Germline lookup yields CDR1 SGHTS and CDR2 YDEGEE. CDR3: CASSLTYGTNYQETQYF. CDR3 in DNA: TGTGCCAGCAGCTTGACCTACGGGACAAATTATCAAGAGACCCAGTACTTC.